The 7 T cell receptor beta chains below come from one sample, sequenced in a study of blood T cell repertoires in COVID-19. Repertoires were generated with immunoSEQ multiplex PCR, while TCRdb's copy carries only in-frame clones and drops some. The profile shows a few hundred thousand clones, about 85% of them singletons. Sequencing used peripheral blood. The receptors stem from a human donor with COVID-19, enrolled during active disease. The donor label of this sample is uncertain.

This CDR3 is CASSLGPSGAASGTDTQYF. CDR3 nucleotide sequence: TGCGCCAGCAGCTTGGGCCCCTCTGGGGCGGCTAGCGGCACAGATACGCAGTATTTT. The chain carries TRBV5-1 and TRBJ2-3, with a tentative D call TRBD2 (6 bases). The germline V and J ends were trimmed by 0 bases and 1 base, with 21 bases remaining between them. CDR3 length equals 19 residues. In germline, CDR1 is SGHRS, CDR2 YFSETQ.

The chain has TRBV5-1 and TRBJ1-6; D not resolved. Germline V gene data show CDR1 as SGHRS and CDR2 as YFSETQ. The CDR3 runs 14 residues. Trimming left V 4 bases short and J 6 bases short, with 11 bases between. For the CDR3, the DNA is TGCGCCAGCAGCCCGACCGGGAGTAATTCACCCCTCCACTTT. Translation gives CASSPTGSNSPLHF.

This chain connects TRBV24-1 to TRBJ2-7; D uncertain. Trimming removed 3 bases at V and 6 bases at J, with 8 bases between. This CDR3 comprises 12 residues. CDR1 KGHDR and CDR2 SFDVKD come from the germline V gene. CDR3 sequence reads: CATSDMAGEQYF. DNA of the CDR3: TGTGCCACCAGTGATATGGCAGGCGAGCAGTACTTC.

The rearrangement uses TRBV6-2 or TRBV6-3 and TRBJ1-5, with a tentative D call TRBD1 (5 bases). CDR3 length: 14 residues. Germline loops: CDR1 MNHEY, CDR2 SVGEGT. Between the trimmed V and J ends, which lost 4 bases and 6 bases, there was a span of 13 bases. CDR3 sequence: CASSWGWGGQPQHF. The CDR3 nucleotides read TGTGCCAGCAGTTGGGGGTGGGGAGGTCAGCCCCAGCATTTT.

The CDR3 reads CASKIAGGPSPRGELFF. DNA of the CDR3: TGTGCCAGCAAGATAGCGGGAGGCCCCTCTCCTCGTGGGGAGCTGTTTTTT. The genes are TRBV3-1 (or the pseudogene TRBV3-2) and TRBJ2-2, with TRBD2 identical over 10 bases. This CDR3 contains 17 residues. V gave up 7 bases and J gave up 8 bases; unmatched junction bases: 16. The V gene's germline CDR1 is LGHDT and CDR2 YNNKEL (reference sequence).

This sequence joins TRBV14 and TRBJ1-2; the match to TRBD1 covers 9 bases. The CDR3 has 15 amino acids. J lost 1 base, V lost 4 bases, and 4 bases had no gene match. Germline V lookup: CDR1 SGHDN, CDR2 FVKESK. The CDR3 DNA is TGTGCCAGCAGCCGGGACAGGGTCGGTAACTATGGCTACACCTTC. As protein: CASSRDRVGNYGYTF.

The chain has TRBV5-1 and TRBJ2-3, with 8 bases aligning to TRBD1. In germline, CDR1 is SGHRS, CDR2 YFSETQ. The CDR3 length is 13 residues. V trimming: 3 bases; J trimming: 6 bases; junction bases outside the gene matches: 3. In DNA form, the CDR3 reads TGCGCCAGCAGCTCGGACAGGGCGGATACGCAGTATTTT. As protein: CASSSDRADTQYF.